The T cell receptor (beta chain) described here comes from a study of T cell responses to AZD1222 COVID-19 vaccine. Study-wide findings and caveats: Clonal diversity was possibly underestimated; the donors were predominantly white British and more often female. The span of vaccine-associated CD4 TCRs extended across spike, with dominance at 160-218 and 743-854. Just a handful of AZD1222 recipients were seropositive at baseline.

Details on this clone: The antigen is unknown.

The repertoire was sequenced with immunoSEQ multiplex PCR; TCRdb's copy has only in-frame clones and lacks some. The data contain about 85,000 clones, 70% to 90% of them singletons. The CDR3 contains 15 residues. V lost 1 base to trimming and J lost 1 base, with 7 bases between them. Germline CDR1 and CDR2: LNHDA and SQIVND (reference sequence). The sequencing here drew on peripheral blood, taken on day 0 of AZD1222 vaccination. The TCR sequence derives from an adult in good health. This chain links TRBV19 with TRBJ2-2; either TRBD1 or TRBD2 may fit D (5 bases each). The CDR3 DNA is TGTGCCAGTAGTATAGGTGGGGGGAACACCGGGGAGCTGTTTTTT. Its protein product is CASSIGGGNTGELFF.